Below are 21 T cell receptor beta chains sequenced from a single sample in a study of blood T cell repertoires in COVID-19. Generated by immunoSEQ multiplex PCR, the TCRdb table keeps only in-frame clones and is missing some. The top ten clones hold approximately 4.4% of a sample with about 340,000 clones, approximately 86% of them seen once. The specimen was PBMCs or T cells enriched from blood (not recorded which). The receptors shown here come from a woman aged 40 to 55 with acute COVID-19.

This chain joins TRBV7-9 and TRBJ2-1; 7 nucleotides match TRBD1. Germline values: CDR1 SEHNR, CDR2 FQNEAQ (reference sequence). Trimming cost V 6 bases and J 4 bases; bases outside gene matches: 9. This CDR3 region has 15 residues. The CDR3 reads CASSPPGQRYNEQFF. The DNA of the CDR3 is TGTGCCAGCAGTCCCCCGGGACAGAGGTACAATGAGCAGTTCTTC.

J is TRBJ2-7 and V is TRBV27, with 10 bases identical to TRBD1. V dropped 5 bases and J dropped 4; count of bases not matched to a gene: 11. CDR1 MNHEY and CDR2 SMNVEV come from the germline V gene (reference sequence). This CDR3 spans 16 amino acids. CDR3 residues: CASSGLGGTGAYEQYF. As DNA, the CDR3 is TGTGCCAGCAGTGGCCTTGGGGGGACAGGGGCATACGAGCAGTACTTC.

The chain joins TRBV6-5 to TRBJ2-1; 7 bases map to TRBD1. With 6 bases clipped from V and 4 bases from J, the junction kept 6 bases outside the gene matches. Germline CDR1 reads MNHEY; CDR2 reads SVGAGI. CDR3 length: 14 amino acids. For the CDR3, the DNA is TGTGCCAGCAGCCGGGACAGTAGGTACAATGAGCAGTTCTTC. Its translation: CASSRDSRYNEQFF.

A single count supports this clone. This chain joins TRBV3-1 (or the pseudogene TRBV3-2) and TRBJ2-7; TRBD2 agrees at 7 bases. This CDR3 is built from 20 residues. In germline, CDR1 is LGHDT, CDR2 YNNKEL (reference sequence). V shed 1 base, J shed 2 bases, and the junction held 20 bases outside the gene matches. The CDR3 is CASSQVLLAGYHTGTYEQYF. The CDR3, as DNA: TGTGCCAGCAGCCAAGTTCTCTTAGCGGGCTACCATACGGGGACCTACGAGCAGTACTTC.

This clone was seen a single time. The chain combines TRBV19 with TRBJ2-5; the D gene is possibly TRBD2 (6 bases). Germline V lookup: CDR1 LNHDA, CDR2 SQIVND (reference sequence). V lost 8 bases, J lost 3 bases, and 16 bases lay in between. The CDR3 is made up of 14 amino acids. As DNA, the CDR3 is TGTGCCAGTTCCTGGGGTTCGGGGGAAGAGACCCAGTACTTC. Encoded protein: CASSWGSGEETQYF.

The chain recombines TRBV5-4 with TRBJ1-1, with 10 bases that match TRBD1. V was clipped by 4 bases and J by 1 base; unmatched bases: 1. The germline CDR1 and CDR2 sequences are SGHNT and YYREEE (reference sequence). This CDR3 is 14 amino acids long. The CDR3 protein is CASSRTGGNTEAFF. Here the CDR3 DNA reads TGTGCCAGCAGCAGGACAGGGGGGAACACTGAAGCTTTCTTT.

This chain uses TRBV5-4 with TRBJ1-2; no clear D gene. Germline V gene lookup returns CDR1 SGHNT and CDR2 YYREEE (reference sequence). V shed 1 base and J shed 9 bases, with 7 bases lying between them. There are 11 residues in the CDR3. CDR3 nucleotide sequence: TGTGCCAGCAGCTTGTCGGGTAGCTACACCTTC. Translating it yields CASSLSGSYTF.

This chain links TRBV7-9 with TRBJ1-4; 9 nucleotides align to TRBD1. The CDR3 contains 18 residues. Trimming at V came to 4 bases and at J to 7 bases, leaving 16 bases not matched to a gene. Per the germline V gene, CDR1 is SEHNR and CDR2 is FQNEAQ (reference sequence). In nucleotides, the CDR3 is TGTGCCAGCAGCTCATCCCCGGGACAGGGACAGGCCGGTGAAAAACTGTTTTTT. This encodes CASSSSPGQGQAGEKLFF.

The genes are TRBV28 and TRBJ2-2; TRBD2 aligns across 8 bases. The germline V gene has CDR1 MDHEN and CDR2 SYDVKM. Unmatched junction bases numbered 7, after V lost 3 bases and J lost 4 bases. The CDR3 covers 16 residues. CDR3 region: CASSLRLAGSTGELFF. CDR3 sequence (DNA): TGTGCCAGCAGTTTGCGGCTAGCGGGTAGCACCGGGGAGCTGTTTTTT.

The chain has TRBV12-5 and TRBJ1-4, with no clear D. Germline CDR1 LGHNT, CDR2 FRNRAP. CDR3 length: 12 residues. Trimming took 2 bases from V and 8 from J, leaving 6 bases between them. Here the CDR3 reads CASGLLREKLFF. DNA of the CDR3: TGTGCTAGTGGTTTGCTACGGGAAAAACTGTTTTTT.

The rearrangement links TRBV11-2 to TRBJ1-1, with D perhaps TRBD1 (6 bases). The CDR3 is 13 amino acids. V gave up 2 bases and J gave up 6 bases, with 10 bases separating them. Germline V CDR1 and CDR2: SGHAT, FQNNGV. The DNA for the CDR3 is TGTGCCAGCAGCTTACTTAGACAGGCTGAAGCTTTCTTT. This translates into CASSLLRQAEAFF.

V is TRBV20-1 and J is TRBJ2-7; 10 positions match TRBD2. With 3 bases clipped from V and 2 bases from J, the junction kept 7 bases outside the gene matches. Per germline, CDR1 DFQATT and CDR2 SNEGSKA (reference sequence). The CDR3 is made up of 15 amino acids. DNA for the CDR3: TGCAGTGCTAGTCATCAACTAGCGGGGCCCTACGAGCAGTACTTC. It specifies CSASHQLAGPYEQYF.

CDR3 amino acids: CASSYSTREQYF. CDR3 bases: TGTGCCAGCAGTTACTCGACGCGGGAGCAGTACTTC. This chain uses TRBV6-2 or TRBV6-3 with TRBJ2-7, with D unclear. The CDR3 runs 12 residues. The germline V gene encodes CDR1 MNHEY and CDR2 SVGEGT. The V and J ends lost 0 bases and 7 bases respectively, with 7 bases between them.

This chain connects TRBV2 to TRBJ1-1; 10 bases align to TRBD1. Germline CDR1 reads SNHLY; CDR2 reads FYNNEI. J lost 6 bases, V lost 8 bases, and 6 bases had no gene match. The CDR3 runs to 13 residues. DNA for the CDR3: TGTGCCAGCGACAGGGGGCCCAACTCTGAAGCTTTCTTT. This sequence encodes CASDRGPNSEAFF.

The chain carries TRBV4-1 and TRBJ1-1; tentative D call: TRBD1 (5 bases). This CDR3 region has 13 residues. The ends were cut back, 3 bases at V and 5 bases at J, with 10 bases in the middle. Germline CDR1 is MGHRA and CDR2 is YSYEKL. The CDR3: CASSHSRGTEAFF. The DNA for the CDR3 is TGCGCCAGCAGCCACTCCCGGGGGACTGAAGCTTTCTTT.

V gene TRBV19 combines with J gene TRBJ2-3; D gene ambiguous. Trimming stripped 3 bases from V and 2 bases from J, with 9 bases between. The CDR3 runs 14 residues. Germline CDR1 and CDR2: LNHDA and SQIVND (reference sequence). CDR3 coding DNA: TGTGCCAGTAGTATTTACTGGGCCACAGATACGCAGTATTTT. As protein: CASSIYWATDTQYF.

The chain employs TRBV5-1 and TRBJ1-4, with TRBD1 matching 8 bases. J lost 8 bases, V lost 1 base, and 7 bases had no gene match. Per the germline V gene, CDR1 is SGHRS and CDR2 is YFSETQ. This CDR3 is built from 15 residues. The CDR3 coding sequence is TGCGCCAGCAGCTTGACGACAGGGGAGGGAGAAAAACTGTTTTTT. This translates into CASSLTTGEGEKLFF.

J is TRBJ1-1 and V is TRBV7-3, with D possibly being TRBD1 (6 bases). V lost 1 base to trimming and J lost 1 base, with 13 bases between them. Germline CDR1 and CDR2: SGHTA and FQGTGA. This CDR3 comprises 16 residues. CDR3 coding DNA: TGTGCCAGCAGCTTAAGTACGGACAGAACGAACACTGAAGCTTTCTTT. Translation gives CASSLSTDRTNTEAFF.

Worth noting for this clone: This CDR3 is also generated by other DNA sequences in the sample. V is TRBV5-4 and J is TRBJ1-4; a weak D match, TRBD1 (5 bases). The V end was cut by 0 bases, the J end by 8 bases, with 8 bases between. Germline V gives CDR1 SGHNT, CDR2 YYREEE (reference sequence). This CDR3 is built from 13 residues. The CDR3 loop is CASSLGRAEKLFF. The CDR3 DNA is TGTGCCAGCAGCTTGGGCAGGGCCGAAAAACTGTTTTTT.

This clone was recorded once. The chain combines TRBV6-5 with TRBJ1-3, with D possibly TRBD1 on 6 matching bases. V lost 4 bases and J lost 15, with 13 bases in between. Germline V gives CDR1 MNHEY, CDR2 SVGAGI. The CDR3 is 11 amino acids. The CDR3 DNA is TGTGCCAGCAGTTCCTTTCGGGACACATATTTT. Translating gives CASSSFRDTYF.

The chain links TRBV5-1 to TRBJ1-4, with D perhaps TRBD1 (6 bases). The length of the CDR3 is 13 residues. The germline V gene encodes CDR1 SGHRS and CDR2 YFSETQ. V lost 2 bases and J lost 8, with 10 bases in between. CDR3 nucleotide sequence: TGCGCCAGCAGCTTCAGGGGCGAAGAAAAACTGTTTTTT. Translated: CASSFRGEEKLFF.